One and the same sample provided the 12 T cell receptor beta chains below, sequenced in a study of blood T cell repertoires in COVID-19. Measured with immunoSEQ multiplex PCR; TCRdb has only the in-frame clones, and not every one. The profile shows 150,000 to 200,000 clones, around 87% of them singletons. Input material: peripheral blood. The origin of the receptors is a middle-aged man with active or convalescent COVID-19.

This sequence joins TRBV19 and TRBJ1-5; 9 bases fit TRBD1. The CDR3 length is 17 residues. Germline lookup yields CDR1 LNHDA and CDR2 SQIVND (reference sequence). After removal of 7 bases from V and 2 bases from J, the junction contained 12 bases not matched to a gene. The CDR3 region is CASIDRGISQGNQPQHF. CDR3 sequence (DNA): TGTGCCAGTATCGACAGGGGGATCTCACAGGGCAATCAGCCCCAGCATTTT.

The chain is built from TRBV7-8 and TRBJ2-7, with TRBD2 identical over 7 bases. The V gene's germline CDR1 is SGHVS and CDR2 FQNEAQ. Losses at the gene ends were 4 bases for V and 2 bases for J; bases not matched to a gene: 20. This CDR3 has 19 residues. The CDR3, as DNA: TGTGCCAGCAGCTCCCCCCTAGGGCTCAGCGGGGACTTACCCTACGAGCAGTACTTC. This codes for CASSSPLGLSGDLPYEQYF.

This clone appeared a single time. This chain's CDR3 is CASSVAAFNQPQHF. CDR3 DNA sequence: TGTGCCAGTAGTGTCGCAGCGTTTAATCAGCCCCAGCATTTT. V gene TRBV19 combines with J gene TRBJ1-5; no firm D call. There are 14 residues in the CDR3. CDR1 is LNHDA and CDR2 is SQIVND in the germline V gene (reference sequence). The V and J ends lost 5 bases and 4 bases respectively, with 12 bases between them.

The rearrangement joins TRBV6-5 to TRBJ1-2, with D possibly matching TRBD1 (5 bases). CDR3 length: 16 amino acids. The germline V gene has CDR1 MNHEY and CDR2 SVGAGI. The V gene lost 0 bases and the J gene lost 4 bases, with 15 bases spanning the gap. This chain's CDR3 is CASSYSSRHQGYGYTF. DNA for the CDR3: TGTGCCAGCAGTTACTCGAGTAGACATCAGGGCTATGGCTACACCTTC.

This clone was observed a few times. The chain uses TRBV6-5 and TRBJ1-2; the D is unclear. The CDR3 spans 13 residues. The germline CDR1 and CDR2 sequences are MNHEY and SVGAGI. Trimming removed 2 bases from V and 5 bases from J, with 9 bases in between. For the CDR3, the DNA is TGTGCCAGCAGTTACCCCCCGGAGTATGGCTACACCTTC. Its protein product is CASSYPPEYGYTF.

V gene TRBV30 combines with J gene TRBJ2-2, with TRBD1 as a possible D gene (6 bases). The length of the CDR3 is 13 residues. Per the germline V gene, CDR1 is GTSNPN and CDR2 is SVGIG (reference sequence). V lost 4 bases and J 7 bases, leaving 13 bases between the germline ends. CDR3 amino acids: CAWNIQGIGELFF. DNA for the CDR3: TGTGCCTGGAATATCCAGGGGATCGGGGAGCTGTTTTTT.

The chain links TRBV6-5 to TRBJ1-6; D remains unclear. The germline V gene encodes CDR1 MNHEY and CDR2 SVGAGI. Trimming pared 0 bases from V and 5 bases from J, leaving 8 bases between. The CDR3 spans 15 residues. The CDR3 DNA reads TGTGCCAGCAGTTACTCGAGAGGAGATAATTCACCCCTCCACTTT. This codes for CASSYSRGDNSPLHF.

The chain joins TRBV2 to TRBJ1-1, with D unclear. This CDR3 comprises 13 residues. Per germline, CDR1 SNHLY and CDR2 FYNNEI. V shed 5 bases and J shed 2 bases, with 9 bases lying between them. The CDR3 is CASSIYTNTEAFF. Here the CDR3 DNA reads TGTGCCAGCAGTATTTACACAAACACTGAAGCTTTCTTT.

The rearrangement links TRBV10-3 to TRBJ1-2; 8 bases align to TRBD1. Unmatched junction bases numbered 10, after V lost 2 bases and J lost 2 bases. Looked up from germline, CDR1 is ENHRY and CDR2 is SYGVKD. This CDR3 is 17 amino acids long. In DNA, the CDR3 is TGTGCCATCAGTGAGAGGGCAGGGGGCTATCAGAACTATGGCTACACCTTC. It encodes CAISERAGGYQNYGYTF.

V is TRBV18 and J is TRBJ1-2; D is uncertain. CDR1 is KGHSH, CDR2 LQKENI, per germline. The CDR3 consists of 15 residues. The V end lost 1 base, the J end lost 4 bases, and 13 bases lay between the germline ends. CDR3 amino acids: CASSPRPQPLYGYTF. The CDR3 DNA reads as TGTGCCAGCTCACCACGGCCCCAACCCCTCTATGGCTACACCTTC.

The CDR3 DNA reads as TGTGCCATCAGGGGACAGGGAGCAGCTTTCTTT. Its translation: CAIRGQGAAFF. This chain links TRBV10-3 with TRBJ1-1; TRBD1 matches 9 bases. V lost 6 bases, J lost 10 bases, and 3 bases stayed unmatched. CDR3 size: 11 residues. The germline gives CDR1 ENHRY, CDR2 SYGVKD.

CDR3 nucleotides: TGTGCCAGCAGCCGAACAGGGGACTATGGCTACACCTTC. Residues: CASSRTGDYGYTF. The chain couples TRBV9 to TRBJ1-2; 7 bases line up with TRBD1. Germline-derived CDR1 and CDR2 are SGDLS and YYNGEE. CDR3 size: 13 residues. With V trimmed by 4 bases and J by 3 bases, 3 bases remained unmatched.